Each of the 23 T cell receptor beta chains below was sequenced from the same sample in a study of shared clonotypes between healthy human individuals. Only in-frame clones appear in the TCRdb table, and some are missing; sequencing was by immunoSEQ multiplex PCR. The data show roughly 2 million clones, 95% seen once. Source material: naive CD4+ T cells sorted from blood. Documented subset: CD45RA+ positively selected. The receptors originated from a man younger than 35 in good health.

The chain carries TRBV25-1 and TRBJ2-7, with 7 bases aligning to TRBD1. CDR3 length: 13 amino acids. Trimming took 2 bases from V and 5 from J; bases not matched to a gene: 3. Germline V CDR1 and CDR2: MGHDK, SYGVNS. In DNA, the CDR3 is TGTGCCAGCAGTGAAACAGGGGTCAACGAGCAGTACTTC. Its protein is CASSETGVNEQYF.

The genes are TRBV9 and TRBJ2-3; TRBD2 aligns across 12 bases. Germline CDR1 reads SGDLS; CDR2 reads YYNGEE. CDR3 size: 18 residues. The trim removed 4 bases at V and 5 bases at J, leaving 14 bases unmatched. The CDR3 DNA reads as TGTGCCAGCAGCTGGGGACTAGCGGGCCCTCCGGCGGGAGATACGCAGTATTTT. This translates into CASSWGLAGPPAGDTQYF. The full variable domain, with the rest looked up from reference TRBV9 and TRBJ2-3, is DSGVTQTPKHLITATGQRVTLRCSPRSGDLSVYWYQQSLDQGLQFLIQYYNGEERAKGNILERFSAQQFPDLHSELNLSSLELGDSALYFCASSWGLAGPPAGDTQYFGPGTRLTVL.

This clone has only one observation. The chain recombines TRBV18 with TRBJ2-7, with D possibly matching TRBD1 (6 bases). With 3 bases removed from V and 1 base from J, the gap between germline ends came to 16 bases. CDR1 and CDR2 from the germline V gene are KGHSH and LQKENI. The CDR3 runs to 16 residues. The DNA for the CDR3 is TGTGCCAGCTCACCTAACTCCGGGACAACATCCTACGAGCAGTACTTC. Translating gives CASSPNSGTTSYEQYF.

The chain employs TRBV6-5 and TRBJ1-6, with 7 bases matching TRBD1. The CDR3 runs 13 residues. Germline CDR1 reads MNHEY; CDR2 reads SVGAGI. V lost 5 bases, J lost 8 bases, and 3 bases stayed unmatched. The CDR3: CASSPDRDSPLHF. DNA of the CDR3: TGTGCCAGCAGTCCCGACAGGGATTCACCCCTCCACTTT.

Note on this clone: Other DNA sequences in the sample encode the same CDR3. The chain combines TRBV30 with TRBJ1-5, with a possible D match to TRBD1 (6 bases). CDR1 GTSNPN and CDR2 SVGIG come from the germline V gene (reference sequence). This CDR3 is built from 13 residues. Trimming took off 3 bases at V and 4 bases at J, with 10 bases between the two ends. This chain's CDR3 is CAWSTTGNQPQHF. The DNA of the CDR3 is TGTGCCTGGAGCACTACAGGGAATCAGCCCCAGCATTTT.

The chain carries TRBV28 and TRBJ1-5; 9 bases match TRBD1. The CDR3 is 15 amino acids. The V gene end was trimmed by 3 bases and the J gene end by 6 bases; junction bases not matched to a gene: 6. Per the germline V gene, CDR1 is MDHEN and CDR2 is SYDVKM. The CDR3 DNA sequence: TGTGCCAGCAGTTTCCCGGGACAGGGAGGTCAGCCCCAGCATTTT. Its translation is CASSFPGQGGQPQHF.

This chain joins TRBV5-1 and TRBJ2-3; D may be TRBD1 or TRBD2 (5 bases each). V lost 4 bases and J 2 bases, leaving 17 bases between the germline ends. Germline CDR1 SGHRS, CDR2 YFSETQ. CDR3 length: 16 residues. The CDR3 coding sequence is TGCGCCAGCAGCGGACCGGCCGGGACCCCCACAGATACGCAGTATTTT. Its translation is CASSGPAGTPTDTQYF.

The chain couples TRBV4-3 to TRBJ2-7; tentatively, D is TRBD2 (5 bases). V was pared by 4 bases and J by 4 bases, with 11 bases between. Germline CDR1 reads LGHNA; CDR2 reads YSLEER. The CDR3 is made up of 13 amino acids. The CDR3 protein is CASSLRVDYEQYF. CDR3 nucleotide sequence: TGCGCCAGCAGCCTGAGGGTCGATTACGAGCAGTACTTC.

The chain carries TRBV6-1 and TRBJ1-6; 7 bases are shared with TRBD1. This CDR3 is built from 16 residues. V lost 4 bases to trimming and J lost 7 bases; unmatched junction nucleotides: 10. Germline CDR1 is MNHNS and CDR2 is SASEGT. The CDR3 DNA reads as TGTGCCAGCAGTGTCAAGACAGGGTCTGGAAATTCACCCCTCCACTTT. The encoded protein is CASSVKTGSGNSPLHF.

The genes are TRBV30 and TRBJ2-1; D is unclear. CDR1 is GTSNPN and CDR2 is SVGIG in the germline V gene (reference sequence). The CDR3 has 14 amino acids. V was cut by 1 base and J by 11 bases, with 18 bases left in between. CDR3 in amino acids: CAWSEPIGWYKQFF. In DNA, the CDR3 is TGTGCCTGGAGTGAGCCTATCGGATGGTATAAGCAGTTCTTC.

On this clone: Other DNA sequences within the sample encode an identical CDR3. The V and J genes are TRBV28 and TRBJ1-2; unclear D gene. Deletions cut 7 bases from V and 3 bases from J, with 9 bases between. CDR3 length: 12 amino acids. In germline, CDR1 is MDHEN, CDR2 SYDVKM. The CDR3 loop is CASTTGDYGYTF. CDR3 bases: TGTGCCAGCACCACGGGAGACTATGGCTACACCTTC.

The gene calls are TRBV6-6 and TRBJ2-7; 14 nucleotides match TRBD2. The CDR3 runs 16 residues. Per germline, CDR1 MNHNY and CDR2 SVGAGI (reference sequence). J gave up 4 bases and V 4 bases, and 6 bases lay outside the gene matches. The CDR3 region has the DNA TGTGCCAGCAGTTCCCAAGGGACTAGCGGGAGTTACGAGCAGTACTTC. Translation gives CASSSQGTSGSYEQYF.

Notes on this clone: Additional DNA sequences in this sample encode the identical CDR3. V usage is TRBV5-1 and J usage is TRBJ2-7; 7 bases align to TRBD1. This CDR3 spans 14 amino acids. Germline values: CDR1 SGHRS, CDR2 YFSETQ. V lost 1 base and J lost 2; bases outside the gene matches: 3. In DNA form, the CDR3 reads TGCGCCAGCAGCTTGAGACAGGGTACCTACGAGCAGTACTTC. Protein product: CASSLRQGTYEQYF.

In regard to this clone: The sample carries other DNA sequences with the same CDR3. The CDR3 DNA sequence: TGCGCCAGCAGCTTGGCCGGGGCTAGCACAGATACGCAGTATTTT. Translation: CASSLAGASTDTQYF. The chain couples TRBV5-1 to TRBJ2-3, with D perhaps TRBD1 or TRBD2 (5 bases each). Germline CDR1 and CDR2: SGHRS and YFSETQ. V dropped 0 bases and J dropped 0 bases, with 8 bases sitting between them. This CDR3 comprises 15 residues.

This clone was seen only once. The rearrangement joins TRBV6-6 to TRBJ2-7, with D perhaps TRBD1 (5 bases). Germline V gives CDR1 MNHNY, CDR2 SVGAGI (reference sequence). The V end lost 7 bases, the J end lost 7 bases, and 17 bases lay between the germline ends. The CDR3 contains 13 residues. The chain's CDR3 is CASKGVELGEQYF. DNA of the CDR3: TGTGCCAGCAAAGGGGTGGAGCTTGGGGAGCAGTACTTC.

This clone was recorded only once. The chain is built from TRBV19 and TRBJ1-4; perhaps TRBD1 as D (5 bases). The CDR3 sequence is 15 residues long. The germline V and J ends were trimmed by 3 bases and 5 bases, with 13 bases remaining between them. The germline V gene has CDR1 LNHDA and CDR2 SQIVND (reference sequence). The chain's CDR3 is CASSIRGLKNEKLFF. The CDR3 nucleotides read TGTGCCAGTAGTATCCGGGGACTGAAAAATGAAAAACTGTTTTTT.

The rearrangement uses TRBV4-3 and TRBJ2-2; the match to TRBD2 covers 11 bases. This CDR3 has 16 amino acids. The germline V gene has CDR1 LGHNA and CDR2 YSLEER. After removal of 4 bases from V and 5 bases from J, the junction contained 6 bases not matched to a gene. The CDR3 sequence: CASSPLAGGWTGELFF. For the CDR3, the DNA is TGCGCCAGCAGCCCATTAGCGGGAGGGTGGACCGGGGAGCTGTTTTTT.

This clone came up once. This chain uses TRBV11-2 with TRBJ2-2; D may be TRBD2 (6 bases). The CDR3 sequence is 16 residues long. Germline V CDR1 and CDR2: SGHAT, FQNNGV. V gave up 5 bases and J gave up 4 bases, with 17 bases separating them. The CDR3 DNA follows: TGTGCCAGCAGCCCCCCACGCGGGGTGGCCACCGGGGAGCTGTTTTTT. It specifies CASSPPRGVATGELFF.

This clone has just one count. The V call is TRBV20-1, the J call TRBJ2-7; D is unresolved. The CDR3 is 11 residues long. V was clipped by 7 bases and J by 5 bases, with 12 bases between them. Germline lookup yields CDR1 DFQATT and CDR2 SNEGSKA (reference sequence). This chain's CDR3 is CSVETRNEQYF. The DNA for the CDR3 is TGCAGTGTGGAGACTCGGAACGAGCAGTACTTC.

The rearrangement uses TRBV4-1 and TRBJ1-1, with D hard to call. Germline values: CDR1 MGHRA, CDR2 YSYEKL. The length of the CDR3 is 16 residues. V was trimmed by 4 bases and J by 1 base, leaving 16 bases between them. The chain's CDR3 is CASSRSGPGSNTEAFF. CDR3 bases: TGCGCCAGCAGCCGCAGTGGGCCGGGATCGAACACTGAAGCTTTCTTT.

V is TRBV18 and J is TRBJ1-5; D is undetermined. This CDR3 has 14 amino acids. Trimming left V 4 bases short and J 1 base short, with 8 bases between. Germline-derived CDR1 and CDR2 are KGHSH and LQKENI. The CDR3 coding sequence is TGTGCCAGCTCACGGGATTTAAGCAATCAGCCCCAGCATTTT. Protein sequence: CASSRDLSNQPQHF.

The genes are TRBV10-3 and TRBJ2-3; D possibly corresponds to TRBD2 (7 bases). The CDR3 extends over 15 amino acids. Deletions cut 0 bases from V and 7 bases from J, with 14 bases between. Per the germline V gene, CDR1 is ENHRY and CDR2 is SYGVKD. The DNA for the CDR3 is TGTGCCATCAGTGAGTCGGCGGCGGGGGCGAATACGCAGTATTTT. Translating it yields CAISESAAGANTQYF.

This chain connects TRBV13 to TRBJ2-3; D is unresolved. Germline values: CDR1 PRHDT, CDR2 FYEKMQ (reference sequence). This CDR3 is built from 15 residues. V lost 4 bases to trimming and J lost 2 bases, with 13 bases between them. Here the CDR3 reads CASSYRVPPTDTQYF. DNA of the CDR3: TGTGCCAGCAGCTATAGGGTCCCTCCCACAGATACGCAGTATTTT.